The rows below give T cell receptor beta chains drawn from one sample of a study of response to subunit inactivated influenza vaccine. TCRdb re-derived calls from the RT-PCR reads in MiXCR, one entry per CDR3 protein. This sample has some 600,000 distinct CDR3 sequences, with 12% to 15% found just once. Sequences were derived from PBMCs from blood, sampled less than 15 days before vaccination. The receptors stem from a man aged 45-65 years who received an inactivated influenza vaccine. Both conserved end residues are part of each CDR3. The D gene is left open where the match is weak. Not all rows give a size; the values are once, few, many and, for expanded clones, a class.

size | D | J | V | DNA | CDR3
NA | TRBD2 | TRBJ2-7 | TRBV20-1 | TGCAGTGCTAGCCTCACCGGGACTAGTAATGCCGAGCAGTACTTC | CSASLTGTSNAEQYF
few | NA | TRBJ2-1 | TRBV12-3/TRBV12-4 | TGTGCCAGCAGCTCCCGCGGAGGCGGTGAGCAGTTCTTC | CASSSRGGGEQFF
few | NA | TRBJ2-7 | TRBV27 | TGTGCCAGCAAGCGGGACAGGCAACTCGAGCAGTACTTC | CASKRDRQLEQYF
few | TRBD2 | TRBJ2-7 | TRBV6-5 | TGTGCCAGCAGTTACTCTAGCGGGAGGGCCAAAGGCGACGAGCAGTACTTC | CASSYSSGRAKGDEQYF
NA | NA | TRBJ2-7 | TRBV5-1 | TGCGCCAGCAGCACCGCCGACGGGGGCTATGACGAGCAGTACTTC | CASSTADGGYDEQYF
many | TRBD2 | TRBJ2-1 | TRBV29-1 | TGCAGCGACGGGACTAGCGGGGGTGCCCTGGAGCAGTTCTTC | CSDGTSGGALEQFF
NA | NA | TRBJ2-2 | TRBV7-3 | TGTGCCAGCAGCTTACTGGGGGCGGCCACCGGGGAGCTGTTTTTT | CASSLLGAATGELFF
many | NA | TRBJ2-6 | TRBV4-1 | TGCGCCAGCAGCCAAGTGGGGGGCTCTGGGGCCAACGTCCTGACTTTC | CASSQVGGSGANVLTF
NA | TRBD1 | TRBJ1-2 | TRBV6-1 | TGTGCCAGCAGCCCCCGCAGGGGGCTTCGTGGCTACACCTTC | CASSPRRGLRGYTF
few | TRBD2 | TRBJ2-1 | TRBV5-1 | TGCGCCAGCAGAATCGGGACTAGTTTGGCCAATGAGCAGTTCTTC | CASRIGTSLANEQFF